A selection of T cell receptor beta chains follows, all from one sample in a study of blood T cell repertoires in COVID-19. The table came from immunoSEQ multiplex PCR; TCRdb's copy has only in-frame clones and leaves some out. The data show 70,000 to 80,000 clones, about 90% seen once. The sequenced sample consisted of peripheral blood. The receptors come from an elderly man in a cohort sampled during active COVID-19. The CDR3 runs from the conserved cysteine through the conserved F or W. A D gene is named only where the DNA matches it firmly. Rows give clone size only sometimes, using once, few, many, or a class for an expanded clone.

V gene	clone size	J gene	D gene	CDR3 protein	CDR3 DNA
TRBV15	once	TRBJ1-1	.	CATSKPRQGTLNTEAFF	TGTGCCACCAGCAAACCGAGGCAGGGTACCCTGAACACTGAAGCTTTCTTT
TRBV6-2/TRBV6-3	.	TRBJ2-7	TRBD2	CASSFTSGGNYEQYF	TGTGCCAGCAGTTTTACTAGCGGGGGAAACTACGAGCAGTACTTC
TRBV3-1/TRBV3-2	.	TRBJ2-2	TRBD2	CASSPPAGGGNTGELFF	TGTGCCAGCAGCCCCCCCGCGGGAGGGGGAAACACCGGGGAGCTGTTTTTT
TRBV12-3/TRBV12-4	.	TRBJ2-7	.	CASSLRADYEQYF	TGTGCCAGCAGTTTGAGGGCGGACTACGAGCAGTACTTC
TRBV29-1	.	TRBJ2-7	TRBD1	CSTRDRSSYEQYF	TGCAGCACCCGGGACAGGAGCTCCTACGAGCAGTACTTC
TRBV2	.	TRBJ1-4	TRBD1	CASSSGGGLATNEKLFF	TGTGCCAGCAGTTCAGGGGGCGGGCTTGCAACTAATGAAAAACTGTTTTTT
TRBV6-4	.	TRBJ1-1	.	CASSDSRSDTEAFF	TGTGCCAGCAGTGACTCGAGGTCTGACACTGAAGCTTTCTTT
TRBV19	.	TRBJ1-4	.	CASSIGQGYNEKLFF	TGTGCCAGTAGTATAGGGCAGGGCTATAATGAAAAACTGTTTTTT
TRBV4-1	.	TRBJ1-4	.	CASSPGQTYNEKLFF	TGCGCCAGCAGCCCCGGACAGACTTATAATGAAAAACTGTTTTTT
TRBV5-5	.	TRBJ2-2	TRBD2	CASSLEGGAELFF	TGTGCCAGCAGCTTGGAGGGAGGGGCGGAGCTGTTTTTT
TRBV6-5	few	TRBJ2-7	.	CASSYSGLTSYEQYF	TGTGCCAGCAGTTACTCGGGACTTACCTCCTACGAGCAGTACTTC
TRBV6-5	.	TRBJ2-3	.	CASSYSGAGRTDTQYF	TGTGCCAGCAGTTACTCGGGTGCGGGGCGCACAGATACGCAGTATTTT
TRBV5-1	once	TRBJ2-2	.	CASSLEWSDTGELFF	TGCGCCAGCAGCTTGGAGTGGAGTGACACCGGGGAGCTGTTTTTT
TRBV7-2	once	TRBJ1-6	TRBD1	CASSLVAGGAGSPLHF	TGTGCCAGCAGCTTAGTGGCAGGGGGCGCGGGTTCACCCCTCCACTTT
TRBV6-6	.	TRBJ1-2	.	CASSSRRNGANYGYTF	TGTGCCAGCAGTTCCAGGAGGAACGGGGCTAACTATGGCTACACCTTC
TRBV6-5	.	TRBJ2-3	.	CASSMTGVSTDTQYF	TGTGCCAGCAGTATGACGGGGGTCAGCACAGATACGCAGTATTTT
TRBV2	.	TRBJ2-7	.	CASNSGRDIEGYEQYF	TGTGCCAGCAACTCGGGCCGGGACATCGAAGGGTACGAGCAGTACTTC
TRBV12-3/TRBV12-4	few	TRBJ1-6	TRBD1	CASSLTGGAALHF	TGTGCCAGCAGTTTAACAGGGGGGGCGGCCCTCCACTTT
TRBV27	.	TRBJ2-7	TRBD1	CASSKGQNPYEQYF	TGTGCCAGCAGCAAGGGACAGAATCCTTACGAGCAGTACTTC
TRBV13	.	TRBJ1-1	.	CASSPDSSFTEAFF	TGTGCCAGCAGCCCGGACAGTTCATTCACTGAAGCTTTCTTT
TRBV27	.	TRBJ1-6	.	CASSLGGDDSPLHF	TGTGCCAGCAGTTTAGGGGGGGACGATTCACCCCTCCACTTT
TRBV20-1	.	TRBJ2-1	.	CSVSQDNEQFF	TGCAGTGTCTCACAGGACAATGAGCAGTTCTTC
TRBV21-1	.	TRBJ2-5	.	CASSSVTSGRVGTQYF	TGTGCCAGCAGCAGCGTAACTAGCGGGCGGGTAGGGACCCAGTACTTC
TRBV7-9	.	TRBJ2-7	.	CASSPPGGGSYEQYF	TGTGCCAGCAGCCCACCCGGGGGTGGTTCCTACGAGCAGTACTTC
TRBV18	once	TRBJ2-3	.	CASSLTETDTQYF	TGTGCCAGCTCACTGACAGAAACAGATACGCAGTATTTT
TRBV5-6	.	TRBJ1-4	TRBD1	CASSSMTGTAEKLFF	TGTGCCAGCAGCTCAATGACCGGGACAGCTGAAAAACTGTTTTTT
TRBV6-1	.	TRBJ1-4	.	CASSEGLGSGEKLFF	TGTGCCAGCAGTGAAGGTCTGGGCTCGGGGGAAAAACTGTTTTTT
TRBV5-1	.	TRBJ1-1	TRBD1	CASSLGQGYTEAFF	TGCGCCAGCAGCTTGGGACAGGGGTACACTGAAGCTTTCTTT
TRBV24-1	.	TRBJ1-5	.	CATSDGGGQYSNQPQHF	TGTGCCACCAGTGATGGGGGTGGACAGTATAGCAATCAGCCCCAGCATTTT